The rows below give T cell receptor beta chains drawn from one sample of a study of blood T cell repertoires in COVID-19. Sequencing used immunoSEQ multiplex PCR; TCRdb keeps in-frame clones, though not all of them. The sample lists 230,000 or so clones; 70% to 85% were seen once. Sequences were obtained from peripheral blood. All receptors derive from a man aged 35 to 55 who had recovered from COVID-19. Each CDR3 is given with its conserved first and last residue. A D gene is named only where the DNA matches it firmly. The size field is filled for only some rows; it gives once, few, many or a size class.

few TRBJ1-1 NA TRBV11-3 CASEGNTEAFF TGTGCCAGCGAGGGGAACACTGAAGCTTTCTTT
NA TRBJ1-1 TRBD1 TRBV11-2 CASSYPTGSDTEAFF TGTGCCAGCAGCTACCCGACAGGGTCGGACACTGAAGCTTTCTTT
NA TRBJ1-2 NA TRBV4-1 CASSQDPGSPTLGYGYTF TGCGCCAGCAGCCAAGATCCAGGCAGCCCTACGCTTGGCTATGGCTACACCTTC
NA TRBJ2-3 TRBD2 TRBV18 CASSPLMTSGGTDTQYF TGTGCCAGCTCACCACTAATGACTAGCGGGGGCACAGATACGCAGTATTTT
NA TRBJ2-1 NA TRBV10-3 CAIRVGGASYNEQFF TGTGCCATCCGGGTTGGAGGGGCTTCCTACAATGAGCAGTTCTTC
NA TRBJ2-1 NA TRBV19 CASSIDGETEQFF TGTGCCAGTAGTATCGACGGGGAGACTGAGCAGTTCTTC
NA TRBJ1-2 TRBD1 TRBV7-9 CASRRDSIYYGYTF TGTGCCAGCAGGCGGGACAGCATTTACTATGGCTACACCTTC
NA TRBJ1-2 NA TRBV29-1 CSVGNDRSGYTF TGCAGCGTGGGGAACGACAGGTCTGGCTACACCTTC
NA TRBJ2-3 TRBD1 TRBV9 CASSGWTGSTDTQYF TGTGCCAGCAGCGGTTGGACAGGGAGCACAGATACGCAGTATTTT
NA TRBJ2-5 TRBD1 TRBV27 CASSPSTGTGGLKTQYF TGTGCCAGCAGTCCTTCAACCGGGACAGGGGGCTTGAAGACCCAGTACTTC